This T cell receptor (beta chain) was captured in a study of human T cells and chemical hapten exposure. The wider study: Alopecia areata, totalis or universalis affected patients, mainly female. Findings of the study overall: Alopecia affecting every donor means their immune response may not match healthy people's.

Library preparation tagged each individual cDNA molecule with a unique molecular identifier. From the RACE reads, TCRdb called clonotypes with MiXCR, one entry per CDR3 protein. This repertoire shows a few hundred thousand distinct CDR3 sequences, around 6% found once; its top ten account for about 5%. Germline assignment: CDR1 SEHNR and CDR2 FQNEAQ (reference sequence). Trimming cost V 5 bases and J 3 bases, with 17 bases left between them. CDR3 size: 15 residues. As to time point: patch test 2, 6 weeks after DPC sensitization. Noted treatment: therapeutic diphenylcyclopropenone sensitization with weekly scalp DPC. Alopecia patients deemed DPC-suitable, aged 18 to 70, excluding pregnancy. Turning to this clonotype: Its specificity is unknown.

This chain links TRBV7-9 with TRBJ2-7, with D perhaps matching TRBD1 or TRBD2 (6 bases each). Here the sequenced sample was whole blood, taken in connection with sensitization to the hapten diphenylcyclopropenone (DPC). The TCR sequence derives from a woman between 18 and 30 years old with alopecia areata. Some clones in this sample may be carry-over from other donors' samples. The CDR3 DNA follows: TGTGCCAGCAGCCTCAAGGGGGGCCTGATCTACGAGCAGTACTTC. Its protein is CASSLKGGLIYEQYF.